Each of the 18 T cell receptor beta chains below was sequenced from the same sample in a study of blood T cell repertoires in COVID-19. The protocol was immunoSEQ multiplex PCR, while the TCRdb copy is restricted to in-frame clones and leaves out a portion. Among approximately 150,000 clones listed, roughly 85% were seen once. Sequenced sample: peripheral blood. These receptor sequences come from a man aged 70-80 years with acute or convalescent COVID-19.

The CDR3 region has the DNA TGCGCCAGCAGCTTGCTTCCGGACAGGAGTAACGAGCAGTACTTC. Its translation is CASSLLPDRSNEQYF. This chain uses TRBV5-1 with TRBJ2-7, with TRBD1 identical over 7 bases. CDR1 and CDR2 from the germline V gene are SGHRS and YFSETQ. The CDR3 is 15 amino acids. V lost 1 base, J lost 5 bases, and 9 bases stayed unmatched.

The V call is TRBV19, the J call TRBJ2-4; TRBD1 might be the D (5 bases). This CDR3 is 14 amino acids long. V lost 5 bases to trimming and J lost 5 bases, with 13 bases between them. Germline V gene sequence: CDR1 LNHDA, CDR2 SQIVND (reference sequence). In DNA, the CDR3 is TGTGCCAGTAGTGTCCGACAGAACCAAAACATTCAGTACTTC. It translates to CASSVRQNQNIQYF.

This rearrangement joins TRBV19 to TRBJ1-2, with D possibly TRBD1 on 5 matching bases. The CDR3 consists of 13 residues. V was pared by 1 base and J by 4 bases, with 7 bases between. Per germline, CDR1 LNHDA and CDR2 SQIVND (reference sequence). The CDR3 reads CASSIGRVYGYTF. CDR3 DNA sequence: TGTGCCAGTAGTATAGGCAGGGTCTATGGCTACACCTTC. Filled out from reference TRBV19 and TRBJ1-2, the complete variable domain reads DGGITQSPKYLFRKEGQNVTLSCEQNLNHDAMYWYRQDPGQGLRLIYYSQIVNDFQKGDIAEGYSVSREKKESFPLTVTSAQKNPTAFYLCASSIGRVYGYTFGSGTRLTVV.

J is TRBJ2-2 and V is TRBV6-5, with 12 bases matching TRBD2. Germline values: CDR1 MNHEY, CDR2 SVGAGI. V was pared by 6 bases and J by 7 bases, with 6 bases of the junction left unmatched. This CDR3 spans 15 amino acids. The CDR3 spells CASRSGLAGFGELFF. As DNA, the CDR3 is TGTGCCAGCAGATCCGGACTAGCGGGATTCGGGGAGCTGTTTTTT.

The chain couples TRBV10-2 to TRBJ2-7; 10 bases line up with TRBD2. Germline V CDR1 and CDR2: WSHSY, SAAADI. CDR3 length equals 17 residues. V lost 2 bases and J lost 1; bases outside the gene matches: 8. The CDR3 DNA reads TGCGCCAGCAGTGAGAGCCCTAGCGGGAGTCTATCCTACGAGCAGTACTTC. Translation: CASSESPSGSLSYEQYF.

The rearrangement joins TRBV15 to TRBJ2-1; D is undetermined. The germline gives CDR1 LNHNV, CDR2 YYDKDF (reference sequence). Trimming left V 6 bases short and J 5 bases short, with 11 bases between. There are 13 residues in the CDR3. Written as DNA, the CDR3 is TGTGCCACCAGTCCGTCACTCAACAATGAGCAGTTCTTC. This sequence encodes CATSPSLNNEQFF.

The V and J genes are TRBV3-1 (or the pseudogene TRBV3-2) and TRBJ2-2, with 11 bases that match TRBD2. V lost 4 bases and J lost 6; bases outside the gene matches: 7. Germline CDR1 reads LGHDT; CDR2 reads YNNKEL (reference sequence). CDR3 length: 16 amino acids. CDR3 DNA: TGTGCCAGCAGCCCCGGGACTAGCGGTCGGGCCGGGGAGCTGTTTTTT. Translating gives CASSPGTSGRAGELFF.

This clone was picked up a small number of times. This sequence joins TRBV3-1 (or the pseudogene TRBV3-2) and TRBJ2-3, with 9 positions matching TRBD2. V lost 0 bases, J lost 7 bases, and 11 bases stayed unmatched. The CDR3 contains 17 residues. The germline V gene has CDR1 LGHDT and CDR2 YNNKEL (reference sequence). For the CDR3, the DNA is TGTGCCAGCAGCCAAGAAGTCCCAGGACTAGCGACTCATACGCAGTATTTT. It specifies CASSQEVPGLATHTQYF.

The V call is TRBV27, the J call TRBJ1-2; 10 bases align to TRBD1. Germline CDR1 and CDR2: MNHEY and SMNVEV (reference sequence). This CDR3 comprises 14 residues. V lost 5 bases, J lost 7 bases, and 7 bases stayed unmatched. CDR3 coding DNA: TGTGCCAGCAGTCCCCAGGGACAGGGGTCTGGCTACACCTTC. Its protein is CASSPQGQGSGYTF.

The gene calls are TRBV6-5 and TRBJ1-4; the D is unclear. The ends were cut back, 6 bases at V and 7 bases at J, with 9 bases in the middle. CDR3 length equals 12 residues. Per the germline V gene, CDR1 is MNHEY and CDR2 is SVGAGI. CDR3 protein: CASRAGGEKLFF. The CDR3 DNA is TGTGCCAGCAGGGCGGGAGGTGAAAAACTGTTTTTT.

The chain is built from TRBV7-2 and TRBJ2-1, with 9 nucleotides matching TRBD2. The germline V gene encodes CDR1 SGHTA and CDR2 FQGNSA. The CDR3 is 14 residues long. Trimming removed 5 bases from V and 9 bases from J; junction bases left unmatched: 8. The CDR3 nucleotides read TGTGCCAGCAGCCAGGGACTAGCTCTTCGTGAGCAGTTCTTC. Translated: CASSQGLALREQFF.

The V gene is TRBV19, the J gene TRBJ2-7, with a tentative D call TRBD2 (6 bases). The V end was cut by 9 bases, the J end by 3 bases, with 15 bases between. This CDR3 region has 13 residues. Germline-derived CDR1 and CDR2 are LNHDA and SQIVND (reference sequence). The CDR3 here is CASSRLASYEQYF. The CDR3 region has the DNA TGTGCCAGCTCCCGGCTAGCGAGCTACGAGCAGTACTTC.

V gene TRBV5-5 combines with J gene TRBJ2-2; the match to TRBD1 covers 7 bases. The CDR3 contains 14 residues. The V gene's germline CDR1 is SGHKS and CDR2 YYEKEE (reference sequence). V shed 1 base, J shed 6 bases, and the junction held 3 bases outside the gene matches. Here the CDR3 reads CASSLTGDAGELFF. Here the CDR3 DNA reads TGTGCCAGCAGCTTGACAGGGGACGCCGGGGAGCTGTTTTTT. Using reference TRBV5-5 and TRBJ2-2 for the parts outside the CDR3, the full variable domain is DAGVTQSPTHLIKTRGQQVTLRCSPISGHKSVSWYQQVLGQGPQFIFQYYEKEERGRGNFPDRFSARQFPNYSSELNVNALLLGDSALYLCASSLTGDAGELFFGEGSRLTVL.

V is TRBV3-1 (or the pseudogene TRBV3-2) and J is TRBJ1-5; D is possibly TRBD1 (6 bases). The CDR3 length is 15 residues. Looked up from germline, CDR1 is LGHDT and CDR2 is YNNKEL (reference sequence). The V gene lost 5 bases and the J gene lost 5 bases, with 16 bases spanning the gap. The CDR3 protein is CASSLSQGSDQPQHF. Written as DNA, the CDR3 is TGTGCCAGCAGCTTATCCCAGGGGAGCGATCAGCCCCAGCATTTT.

This chain links TRBV6-1 with TRBJ2-7, with a possible D match to TRBD1 (6 bases). The CDR3 sequence is 13 residues long. Trimming stripped 6 bases from V and 2 bases from J, with 11 bases between. The germline CDR1 and CDR2 sequences are MNHNS and SASEGT. CDR3 nucleotide sequence: TGTGCCAGCAGCCGGGACACACCCTACGAGCAGTACTTC. Translating gives CASSRDTPYEQYF.

J is TRBJ2-2 and V is TRBV7-3; 9 bases agree with TRBD2. The junction had 3 bases not matched to a gene; V was cut back by 6 bases and J by 1 base. The CDR3 length is 15 residues. In germline, CDR1 is SGHTA, CDR2 FQGTGA. The CDR3 is CASRGAGGNTGELFF. Written as DNA, the CDR3 is TGTGCCAGCAGAGGAGCGGGAGGGAACACCGGGGAGCTGTTTTTT.

The chain recombines TRBV9 with TRBJ1-2; the D gene is possibly TRBD1 (5 bases). CDR3 length: 18 amino acids. The germline V gene encodes CDR1 SGDLS and CDR2 YYNGEE. The V gene lost 0 bases and the J gene lost 0 bases, with 18 bases spanning the gap. CDR3 loop: CASSVATGASGPNYGYTF. The CDR3 DNA reads TGTGCCAGCAGCGTAGCTACTGGGGCCTCCGGACCTAACTATGGCTACACCTTC.

This clone was seen just once. This chain uses TRBV5-4 with TRBJ2-7; 15 bases fit TRBD2. V gave up 4 bases and J gave up 0 bases; unmatched junction bases: 5. The CDR3 covers 17 residues. CDR1 and CDR2 from the germline V gene are SGHNT and YYREEE (reference sequence). The CDR3 protein is CASSKGLAGGSSYEQYF. The CDR3 DNA reads TGTGCCAGCAGCAAGGGACTAGCGGGAGGCAGCTCCTACGAGCAGTACTTC.